Described below is a single TCR beta chain sequence and its context. The CDR3 runs 15 residues. V dropped 2 bases and J dropped 4; count of bases not matched to a gene: 4. Germline CDR1 ENHRY, CDR2 SYGVKD. The assay was immunoSEQ multiplex PCR, and TCRdb's table has in-frame clones only and misses some. The sample has 250,000 to 300,000 clones; roughly 86% are singletons. This sample is drawn from a study of blood T cell repertoires in COVID-19. Study information: Acute and convalescent COVID-19 samples came from the United States, Italy and Spain.

This TCR was sampled from a woman aged 25 to 45 with COVID-19, enrolled during active disease. J is TRBJ2-3 and V is TRBV10-3, with TRBD2 matching over 9 bases. Sequenced input: peripheral blood. The CDR3 coding sequence is TGTGCCATCAGTGAGGGTAGCGGGAGTTCAGATACGCAGTATTTT. Translation gives CAISEGSGSSDTQYF.